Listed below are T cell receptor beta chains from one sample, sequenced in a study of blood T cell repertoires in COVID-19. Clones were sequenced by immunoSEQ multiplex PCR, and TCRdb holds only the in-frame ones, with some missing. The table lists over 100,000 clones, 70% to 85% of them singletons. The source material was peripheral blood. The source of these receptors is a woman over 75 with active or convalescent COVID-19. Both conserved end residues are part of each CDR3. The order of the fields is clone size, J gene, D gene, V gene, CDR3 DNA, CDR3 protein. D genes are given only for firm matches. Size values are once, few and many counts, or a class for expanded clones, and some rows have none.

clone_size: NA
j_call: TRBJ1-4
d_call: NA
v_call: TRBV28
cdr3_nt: TGTGCCAGCAGATTCCTCGTACAGGCAACTAATGAAAAACTGTTTTTT
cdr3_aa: CASRFLVQATNEKLFF

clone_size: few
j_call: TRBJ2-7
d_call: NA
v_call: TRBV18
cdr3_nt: TGTGCCAGCTCACCGCTTCCAGCCCAGGAACAGTACTTC
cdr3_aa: CASSPLPAQEQYF

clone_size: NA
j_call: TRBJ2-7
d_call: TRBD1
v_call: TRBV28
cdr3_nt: TGTGCCAGCAGTTACAGGGGACCGCGGGAGCAGTACTTC
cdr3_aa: CASSYRGPREQYF

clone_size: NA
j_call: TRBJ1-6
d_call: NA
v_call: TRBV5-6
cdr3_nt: TGTGCCAGCAGCTTCGACAGTGAGAATTCACCCCTCCACTTT
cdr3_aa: CASSFDSENSPLHF

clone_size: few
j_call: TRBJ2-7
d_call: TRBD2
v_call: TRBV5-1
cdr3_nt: TGCGCCAGCAGCATCGGGGTTGGACTAGCGGGAAGGTACGAGCAGTACTTC
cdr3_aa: CASSIGVGLAGRYEQYF

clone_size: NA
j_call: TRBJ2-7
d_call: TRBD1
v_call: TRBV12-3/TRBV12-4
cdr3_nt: TGTGCCAGCAGTTCGACAGGGGAGTACGAGCAGTACTTC
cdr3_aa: CASSSTGEYEQYF

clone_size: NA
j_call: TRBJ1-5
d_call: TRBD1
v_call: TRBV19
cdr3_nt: TGTGCCAGTAGTATTGGACAGGAGATCAATCAGCCCCAGCATTTT
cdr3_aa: CASSIGQEINQPQHF

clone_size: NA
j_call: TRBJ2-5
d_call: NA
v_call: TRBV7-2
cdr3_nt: TGTGCCAGCAGCGCCTACAGGGTCGAGACCCAGTACTTC
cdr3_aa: CASSAYRVETQYF

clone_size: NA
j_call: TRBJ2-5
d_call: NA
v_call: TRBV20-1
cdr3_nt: TGCAGTGCTAGTGTCAGCCAAGAGACCCAGTACTTC
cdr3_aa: CSASVSQETQYF

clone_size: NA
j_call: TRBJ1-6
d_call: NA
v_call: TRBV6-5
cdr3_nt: TGTGCCAGCAGTTACGAGGGATCCGGTAATTCACCCCTCCACTTT
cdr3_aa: CASSYEGSGNSPLHF

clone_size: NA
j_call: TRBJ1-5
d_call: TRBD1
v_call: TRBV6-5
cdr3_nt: TGTGCCAGCAGACAAACAGGGGACTCGTATCAGCCCCAGCATTTT
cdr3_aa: CASRQTGDSYQPQHF

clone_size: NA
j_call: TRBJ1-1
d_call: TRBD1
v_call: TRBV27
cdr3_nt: TGTGCCAGCAGTCCCCGACAGGGGGCGGTGTACACTGAAGCTTTCTTT
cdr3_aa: CASSPRQGAVYTEAFF

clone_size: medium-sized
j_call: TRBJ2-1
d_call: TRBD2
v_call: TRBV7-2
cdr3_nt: TGTGCCAGCAGCTTAGGACTAGCGGGGATCAATGAGCAGTTCTTC
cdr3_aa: CASSLGLAGINEQFF

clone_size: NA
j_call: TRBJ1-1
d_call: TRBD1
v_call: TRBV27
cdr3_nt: TGTGCCAGCAGTTTCCCCTTGAGACAGGGAAGGAGGAACACTGAAGCTTTCTTT
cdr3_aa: CASSFPLRQGRRNTEAFF

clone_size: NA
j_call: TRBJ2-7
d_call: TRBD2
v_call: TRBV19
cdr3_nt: TGTGCCAGTAGTCGGGGACTAGGGGCCTACGAGCAGTACTTC
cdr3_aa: CASSRGLGAYEQYF

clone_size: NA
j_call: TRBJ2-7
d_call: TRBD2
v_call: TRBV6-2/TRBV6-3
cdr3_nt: TGTGCCAGCAGTCCGGCCGGGACTACAGGTTACGAGCAGTACTTC
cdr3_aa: CASSPAGTTGYEQYF

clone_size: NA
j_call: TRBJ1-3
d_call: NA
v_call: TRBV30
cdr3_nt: TGTGCCTGGGGGCAGACTTTGGGAAACACCATATATTTT
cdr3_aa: CAWGQTLGNTIYF

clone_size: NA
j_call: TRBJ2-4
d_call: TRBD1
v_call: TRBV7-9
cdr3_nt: TGTGCCAGCAGCCCAGAATTCGACAGGGGGCCCATCATTCAGTACTTC
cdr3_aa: CASSPEFDRGPIIQYF

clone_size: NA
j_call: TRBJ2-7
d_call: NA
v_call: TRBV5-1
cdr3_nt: TGCGCCAGCAGCCCTAGCTTCACAGGGATCGACGAGCAGTACTTC
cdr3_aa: CASSPSFTGIDEQYF

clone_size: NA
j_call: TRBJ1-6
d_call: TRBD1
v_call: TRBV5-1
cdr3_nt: TGCGCCAGCAGCGGGGGGACAGGGAATAATTCACCCCTCCACTTT
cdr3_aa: CASSGGTGNNSPLHF

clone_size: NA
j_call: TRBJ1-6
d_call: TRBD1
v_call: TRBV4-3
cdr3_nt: TGCGCCAGCAGCCAGACGACAGGGGCCAGTTCACCCCTCCACTTT
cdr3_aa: CASSQTTGASSPLHF

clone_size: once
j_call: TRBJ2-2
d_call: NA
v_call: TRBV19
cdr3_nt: TGTGCCAGTAGAGTACAGGGACCGAACACCGGGGAGCTGTTTTTT
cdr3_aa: CASRVQGPNTGELFF